This TCR beta chain emerged from a study of T-cell memory formation after mild COVID-19. Study findings and constraints: Some clones that responded were present in memory (sampled pre-infection), which suggests cross-reactive memory joined.

This clonotype was seen a few times. Antigen unknown. 5'RACE with constant-segment primers built TCRalpha and TCRbeta cDNA libraries with UMIs. A single record per CDR3 protein comes from TCRdb applying MiXCR to the 5' RACE reads. The data show some 410,000 distinct CDR3 sequences, with 20% to 25% seen just once and over 10% held by the top ten. This CDR3 is 15 amino acids long. The ends were cut back, 0 bases at V and 2 bases at J, with 10 bases in the middle. Per germline, CDR1 SGDLS and CDR2 YYNGEE. V is TRBV9 and J is TRBJ2-3; tentative D call: TRBD2 (5 bases). Sample: PBMCs or a T cell subset sorted from them (not recorded which). The TCR sequence derives from an adult woman who had mild COVID-19 (a few samples of this study predate the infection). Cell type and time point are not known. CDR3 coding DNA: TGTGCCAGCAGCGTAGGGATGACTAACACAGATACGCAGTATTTT. This translates into CASSVGMTNTDTQYF. Based on the CDR3 plus reference TRBV9 and TRBJ2-3, the full variable domain is DSGVTQTPKHLITATGQRVTLRCSPRSGDLSVYWYQQSLDQGLQFLIQYYNGEERAKGNILERFSAQQFPDLHSELNLSSLELGDSALYFCASSVGMTNTDTQYFGPGTRLTVL.